This TCR beta chain is drawn from a study of blood T cell repertoires in COVID-19. Germline V gene lookup returns CDR1 LGHNT and CDR2 FRNRAP. The CDR3 loop spans 15 amino acids. V gave up 1 base and J gave up 4 bases; unmatched junction bases: 6. Sequencing used immunoSEQ multiplex PCR; TCRdb keeps in-frame clones, though not all of them. The profile shows 200,000 to 250,000 clones, 84% of them singletons. This clone was recorded a few times. Specimen: PBMCs or T cells enriched from blood (not recorded which). This sequence originates from a man between 60 and 75 years old who had recovered from COVID-19. The rearrangement links TRBV12-5 to TRBJ1-2, with 7 bases identical to TRBD1. CDR3 DNA sequence: TGTGCTAGTGGTTTGGGACAGGGTTTTGGCTATGGCTACACCTTC. Amino acid sequence: CASGLGQGFGYGYTF.